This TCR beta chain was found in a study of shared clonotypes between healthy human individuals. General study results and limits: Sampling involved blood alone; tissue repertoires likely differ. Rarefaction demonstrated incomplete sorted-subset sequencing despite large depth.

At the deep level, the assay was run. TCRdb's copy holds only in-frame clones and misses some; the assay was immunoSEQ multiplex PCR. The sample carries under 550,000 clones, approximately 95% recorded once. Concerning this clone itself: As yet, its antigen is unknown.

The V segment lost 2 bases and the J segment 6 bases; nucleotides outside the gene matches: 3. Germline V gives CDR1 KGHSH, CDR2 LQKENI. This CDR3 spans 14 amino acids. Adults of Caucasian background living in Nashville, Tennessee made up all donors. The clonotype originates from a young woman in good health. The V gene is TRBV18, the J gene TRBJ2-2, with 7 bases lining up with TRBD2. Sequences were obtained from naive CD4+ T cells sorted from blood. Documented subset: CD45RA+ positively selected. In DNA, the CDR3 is TGTGCCAGCTCACCAAGGGACTACTCCGGGGAGCTGTTTTTT. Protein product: CASSPRDYSGELFF.